This T cell receptor (beta chain) came from a study of OX40 agonist ivuxolimab in advanced cancers. Across the study: Eligibility rules accepted prior anti-PD-1, anti-PD-L1 or anti-CTLA-4 therapy, and around 38% had some. The study's findings and limits: Compared with others, partial responders at 0.1-3.0 mg/kg displayed clonal expansion among the lowest.

CDR3 size: 16 residues. CDR1 and CDR2 from the germline V gene are ENHRY and SYGVKD. Trimming stripped 0 bases from V and 2 bases from J, with 14 bases between. With regard to this clone: Its cognate antigen is unknown.

The assay was immunoSEQ multiplex PCR, and TCRdb's table has in-frame clones only and misses some. The profile shows 67,000 or so clones, 88% of them singletons. This chain uses TRBV10-3 with TRBJ2-7; D is perhaps TRBD1 (6 bases). This specimen was CD4+ or CD8+ T cells sorted from blood, taken in a trial of the OX40 agonist ivuxolimab. The sequence was obtained from an adult with an advanced solid tumor such as melanoma, head and neck, liver or kidney cancer. Here the CDR3 reads CAISESYGQRAYEQYF. As DNA, the CDR3 is TGTGCCATCAGTGAGTCCTACGGACAGAGAGCCTACGAGCAGTACTTC.